A selection of T cell receptor beta chains follows, all from one sample in a study of CD8+ T cells in alopecia areata. Generated by immunoSEQ multiplex PCR, the TCRdb table keeps only in-frame clones and is missing some. The sample records around 110,000 clones, around 53% being singletons. The sample in question was CD8+ T cells sorted from blood, obtained at week 24, from a patient treated with tofacitinib. The receptor set was obtained from a human donor with alopecia areata. The CDR3 runs from the conserved cysteine through the conserved F or W. The order of the fields is D gene, J gene, clone size, V gene, CDR3 DNA, CDR3 protein. A D gene is named only where the DNA matches it firmly. Part of the rows lack a size; the others show once, few, many or a class for expanded clones.

- TRBJ1-1 - TRBV30 TGTGCCTGGAGTGACGGCACTGAAGCTTTCTTT CAWSDGTEAFF
- TRBJ2-7 - TRBV6-5 TGTGCCAGCAGTTACTCGGCCTCCTACGAGCAGTACTTC CASSYSASYEQYF
- TRBJ2-7 few TRBV28 TGTGCCAGCAGCACCCCAGGCGGGGACGAGCAGTACTTC CASSTPGGDEQYF
- TRBJ1-1 few TRBV30 TGTGCCTGGAATGGGATGAACACTGAAGCTTTCTTT CAWNGMNTEAFF
- TRBJ1-1 - TRBV5-5 TGTGCCAGCAGCTTATGGACAGACACTGAAGCTTTCTTT CASSLWTDTEAFF
- TRBJ2-5 - TRBV4-3 TGCGCCAGCAGCCAAGGACAGGCCCAAGAGACCCAGTACTTC CASSQGQAQETQYF
- TRBJ2-3 - TRBV6-4 TGTGCCAGCAGTGACGGGGGGCATGCAGATACGCAGTATTTT CASSDGGHADTQYF
- TRBJ2-1 - TRBV19 TGTGCCAGTAGTGACGCGCTTGTGAGATACAATGAGCAGTTCTTC CASSDALVRYNEQFF
TRBD1 TRBJ2-6 - TRBV9 TGTGCCAGCAGCGGACAGGGTTCTGGGGCCAACGTCCTGACTTTC CASSGQGSGANVLTF
- TRBJ1-2 - TRBV29-1 TGCAGCGTATCCGGGAACTATGGCTACACCTTC CSVSGNYGYTF
TRBD1 TRBJ2-5 - TRBV27 TGTGCCAGCAGTCCTGGGACAGGGGGTCGGGAGACCCAGTACTTC CASSPGTGGRETQYF
- TRBJ1-1 once TRBV4-3 TGCGCCAGCAGCCAAGCGCAGGGGTGGACTGAAGCTTTCTTT CASSQAQGWTEAFF
- TRBJ2-2 - TRBV19 TGTGCCAGTAGTATAAGTTTAGGGGGTCGTACCGGGGAGCTGTTTTTT CASSISLGGRTGELFF
- TRBJ1-5 few TRBV29-1 TGCAGCGTTGAAGATCCACAAGACCACAATCAGCCCCAGCATTTT CSVEDPQDHNQPQHF
- TRBJ2-3 - TRBV25-1 TGTGCCAGCAGTGAATATTTCCTAGCGAACACAGATACGCAGTATTTT CASSEYFLANTDTQYF
- TRBJ1-5 - TRBV12-5 TGTGCTAGTGGTTGGCCCGAGGGCAATCAGCCCCAGCATTTT CASGWPEGNQPQHF
TRBD1 TRBJ2-7 - TRBV27 TGTGCCAGCAGCTTGACAGGGTACGAGCAGTACTTC CASSLTGYEQYF
- TRBJ1-6 - TRBV6-5 TGTGCCAGCAGTTACCCAACGGGACCCCTCCACTTT CASSYPTGPLHF
TRBD2 TRBJ2-3 - TRBV5-4 TGTGCCAGCAGCCGGACTAGCGGGGGGGCCACAGATACGCAGTATTTT CASSRTSGGATDTQYF
- TRBJ2-7 - TRBV10-2 TGCGCCAGCAGTGAGGGACGGCCTTCTTCCTACGAGCAGTACTTC CASSEGRPSSYEQYF
- TRBJ1-1 once TRBV6-6 TGTGCCAGCAGTACTAGGACTTCTCCCCACACTGAAGCTTTCTTT CASSTRTSPHTEAFF
- TRBJ2-7 - TRBV5-1 TGCGCCAGCAGCTTGGTATCCGGGCGAGCCTACGAGCAGTACTTC CASSLVSGRAYEQYF
TRBD2 TRBJ2-1 - TRBV4-2 TGTGCCAGCAGCCAGGTCGTTAGCGGGGAGTACAATGAGCAGTTCTTC CASSQVVSGEYNEQFF
TRBD2 TRBJ2-1 - TRBV27 TGTGCCAGCAGTTTATGGGCTAGCGGCGGGAATGAGCAGTTCTTC CASSLWASGGNEQFF
TRBD1 TRBJ2-1 few TRBV5-6 TGTGCCAGCAGTGAGACGGACAGGGTATACAATGAGCAGTTCTTC CASSETDRVYNEQFF
TRBD1 TRBJ2-7 - TRBV6-5 TGTGCCAGCAGTTACTCTCGGACAGGCGTTGAGGGAGAGCAGTACTTC CASSYSRTGVEGEQYF
- TRBJ2-1 - TRBV2 TGTGCCAGCAGTCCGGACGACAATGAGCAGTTCTTC CASSPDDNEQFF
- TRBJ2-1 - TRBV4-3 TGCGCCAGCAGCCAAGGACGGGGGGCCCTCCGTAATGAGCAGCTCTTC CASSQGRGALRNEQLF
TRBD2 TRBJ2-1 - TRBV11-2 TGTGCCAGCAGCGACCCTAGCGGGGGATACAATGAGCAGTTCTTC CASSDPSGGYNEQFF
- TRBJ1-1 - TRBV9 TGTGCCAGCAGCGTAGCTGGTAGTACTGAAGCTTTCTTT CASSVAGSTEAFF
- TRBJ2-7 few TRBV13 TGTGCCAGCAGCGTTTTATCGGGCCCCTACGAGCAGTACTTC CASSVLSGPYEQYF